One and the same sample provided the 9 T cell receptor beta chains below, sequenced in a study of technical replicates of blood from a handful of donors. The method was immunoSEQ multiplex PCR; TCRdb's version includes in-frame clones alone and lacks a portion of them. The sample holds about 98,000 clones, under 97% seen once. Sequencing was carried out using T cells isolated from PBMCs. Receptor source: a human donor in good health.

The chain uses TRBV15 and TRBJ2-5; 7 positions match TRBD2. The CDR3 consists of 15 residues. Germline V lookup: CDR1 LNHNV, CDR2 YYDKDF (reference sequence). After removal of 4 bases from V and 1 base from J, the junction contained 6 bases not matched to a gene. The CDR3: CATSTGWGGQETQYF. The CDR3 coding sequence is TGTGCCACCAGCACAGGATGGGGGGGCCAAGAGACCCAGTACTTC.

V gene TRBV7-6 combines with J gene TRBJ2-1; D might be TRBD1 (5 bases). The germline CDR1 and CDR2 sequences are SGHVS and FNYEAQ. The CDR3 runs 15 residues. V was shortened by 4 bases and J by 1 base, with 11 bases between the two germline ends. The CDR3 region is CASSSIGASYNEQFF. As DNA, the CDR3 is TGTGCCAGCAGCTCCATTGGGGCTTCCTACAATGAGCAGTTCTTC.

The V and J genes are TRBV5-1 and TRBJ2-6; 7 bases are a match to TRBD1. The CDR3 contains 19 residues. Germline V gene sequence: CDR1 SGHRS, CDR2 YFSETQ. The V and J ends lost 5 bases and 1 base, in that order; junction bases with no gene match: 15. As DNA, the CDR3 is TGCGCCAGCAGTTTGATCCCCCGGGACAGTCCTTCTGGGGCCAACGTCCTGACTTTC. Encoded protein: CASSLIPRDSPSGANVLTF.

This clone showed up just a few times. The DNA for the CDR3 is TGTGCCAGCAGGGGGACAGAGAGAAGTGAAAAACTGTTTTTT. It translates to CASRGTERSEKLFF. V is TRBV25-1 and J is TRBJ1-4; TRBD1 matches 7 bases. Unmatched junction bases numbered 8, after V lost 6 bases and J lost 7 bases. The CDR3 is 14 residues long. From germline, CDR1 is MGHDK and CDR2 SYGVNS. The entire variable domain, with the rest obtained from reference TRBV25-1 and TRBJ1-4, is as follows: EADIYQTPRYLVIGTGKKITLECSQTMGHDKMYWYQQDPGMELHLIHYSYGVNSTEKGDLSSESTVSRIRTEHFPLTLESARPSHTSQYLCASRGTERSEKLFFGSGTQLSVL.

V and J are TRBV9 and TRBJ2-1; D unclear. The V end lost 3 bases, the J end lost 10 bases, and 14 bases lay between the germline ends. The CDR3 runs to 13 residues. CDR1 and CDR2 (germline): SGDLS, YYNGEE. The CDR3 here is CASSGTIPGEQFF. CDR3 in DNA: TGTGCCAGCAGCGGAACTATCCCTGGGGAGCAGTTCTTC.

The V and J genes are TRBV2 and TRBJ1-5; 8 bases map to TRBD1. Trimming removed 0 bases from V and 2 bases from J; junction bases left unmatched: 6. There are 17 residues in the CDR3. Germline V gene sequence: CDR1 SNHLY, CDR2 FYNNEI. The CDR3: CASSEAGQGVRNQPQHF. The CDR3 DNA reads as TGTGCCAGCAGTGAAGCAGGACAGGGTGTGCGCAATCAGCCCCAGCATTTT.

CDR3 loop: CASSPGVRQFF. CDR3 bases: TGTGCCAGCAGTCCCGGAGTCAGGCAGTTCTTC. The chain has TRBV28 and TRBJ2-1; D is undetermined. This CDR3 region has 11 residues. V dropped 5 bases and J dropped 12 bases, with 11 bases sitting between them. Germline CDR1 MDHEN, CDR2 SYDVKM.

This chain links TRBV30 with TRBJ2-5; the match to TRBD2 covers 8 bases. CDR1 and CDR2 from the germline V gene are GTSNPN and SVGIG (reference sequence). The CDR3 totals 15 residues. V lost 1 base and J lost 4; bases outside the gene matches: 8. DNA for the CDR3: TGTGCCTGGAGTGAGGGACTAGGGATTTCAGAGACCCAGTACTTC. Translating it yields CAWSEGLGISETQYF. Based on the CDR3 plus reference TRBV30 and TRBJ2-5, the full variable domain is SQTIHQWPATLVQPVGSPLSLECTVEGTSNPNLYWYRQAAGRGLQLLFYSVGIGQISSEVPQNLSASRPQDRQFILSSKKLLLSDSGFYLCAWSEGLGISETQYFGPGTRLLVL.

This clone was observed a single time. The chain combines TRBV19 with TRBJ2-7, with 8 bases that match TRBD2. The J segment lost 5 bases and the V segment lost 1 base, leaving 10 bases of the junction unmatched. This CDR3 spans 16 amino acids. The germline gives CDR1 LNHDA, CDR2 SQIVND (reference sequence). CDR3 amino acids: CASSIAPGGALDEQYF. The CDR3 coding sequence is TGTGCCAGTAGTATAGCCCCGGGAGGGGCTCTAGACGAGCAGTACTTC.